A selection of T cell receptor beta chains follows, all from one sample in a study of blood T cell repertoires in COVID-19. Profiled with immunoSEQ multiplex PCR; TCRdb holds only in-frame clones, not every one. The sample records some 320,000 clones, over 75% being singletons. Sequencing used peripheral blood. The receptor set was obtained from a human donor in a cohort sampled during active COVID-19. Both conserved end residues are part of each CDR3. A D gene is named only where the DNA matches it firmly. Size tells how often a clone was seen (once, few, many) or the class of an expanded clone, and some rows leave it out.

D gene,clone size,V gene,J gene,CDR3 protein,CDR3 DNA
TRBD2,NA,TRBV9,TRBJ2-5,CASSGSGGGTQYF,TGTGCCAGCAGCGGCTCGGGGGGTGGGACCCAGTACTTC
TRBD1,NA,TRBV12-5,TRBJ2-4,CASGFGTGDHF,TGTGCTAGTGGTTTTGGGACAGGGGACCACTTC
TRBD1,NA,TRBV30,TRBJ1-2,CAWSGPLSGGSYGYTF,TGTGCCTGGAGTGGCCCACTTTCAGGGGGCTCATATGGCTACACCTTC
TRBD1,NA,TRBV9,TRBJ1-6,CASSVDRGVSYNSPLHF,TGTGCCAGCAGCGTAGACAGGGGAGTCTCCTATAATTCACCCCTCCACTTT
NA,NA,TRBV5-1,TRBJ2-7,CASSSGIPTGYEQYF,TGCGCCAGCAGCTCCGGGATCCCGACCGGCTACGAGCAGTACTTC
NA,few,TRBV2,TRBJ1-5,CASSKEGVSNQPQHF,TGTGCCAGCTCCAAAGAGGGGGTGAGCAATCAGCCCCAGCATTTT
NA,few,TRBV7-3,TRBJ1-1,CASSLRQGTEAFF,TGTGCCAGCAGCCTCCGGCAGGGAACTGAAGCTTTCTTT
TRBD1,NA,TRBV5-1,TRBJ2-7,CASSSPPGRGSPPSSYEQYF,TGCGCCAGCAGCTCACCACCTGGCAGGGGGTCCCCCCCCTCCTCCTACGAGCAGTACTTC
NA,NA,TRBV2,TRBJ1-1,CASSGTAEAFF,TGTGCCAGCAGTGGGACAGCTGAAGCTTTCTTT
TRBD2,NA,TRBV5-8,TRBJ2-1,CASSSLTSETYNEQFF,TGTGCCAGCAGCTCTTTAACTAGCGAGACCTACAATGAGCAGTTCTTC
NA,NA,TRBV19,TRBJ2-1,CASSPLTSRGYEQFF,TGTGCCAGTAGTCCCCTGACTAGTCGGGGATATGAGCAGTTCTTC
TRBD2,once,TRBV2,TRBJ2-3,CASSGGTSGVRGTQYF,TGTGCCAGCAGTGGCGGGACTAGCGGGGTTCGGGGTACGCAGTATTTT
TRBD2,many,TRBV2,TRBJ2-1,CASSAQRGGQFEQFF,TGTGCCAGCAGCGCCCAGCGGGGGGGCCAGTTTGAGCAGTTCTTC
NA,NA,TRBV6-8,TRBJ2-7,CASSYPGPTRAPQQYF,TGTGCCAGCAGTTACCCCGGACCTACCAGGGCCCCTCAGCAGTACTTC
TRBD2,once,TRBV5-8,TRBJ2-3,CASSSGLAGVDTQYF,TGTGCCAGCAGCTCGGGACTAGCGGGGGTAGATACGCAGTATTTT
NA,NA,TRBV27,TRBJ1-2,CASSWSRTDFDYTF,TGTGCCAGCAGTTGGTCCCGGACAGACTTTGACTACACCTTC
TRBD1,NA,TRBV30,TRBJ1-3,CAWNRDRRSGNTIYF,TGTGCCTGGAACCGGGACAGGAGGTCTGGAAACACCATATATTTT
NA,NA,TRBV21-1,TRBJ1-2,CASSRRGTF,TGTGCCAGCAGCAGGAGGGGCACCTTC
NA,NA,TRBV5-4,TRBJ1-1,CASSPQAGLSTEAFF,TGTGCCAGCAGCCCCCAAGCAGGGTTGAGCACTGAAGCTTTCTTT
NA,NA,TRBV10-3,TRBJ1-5,CAISGGGGNQPQHF,TGTGCCATCAGTGGCGGGGGCGGCAATCAGCCCCAGCATTTT
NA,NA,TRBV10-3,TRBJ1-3,CAISGQGGNTIYF,TGTGCCATCAGTGGGCAGGGAGGAAACACCATATATTTT
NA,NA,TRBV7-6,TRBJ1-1,CASSLTAGGRMNTEAFF,TGTGCCAGCAGCTTGACCGCCGGGGGTAGGATGAACACTGAAGCTTTCTTT
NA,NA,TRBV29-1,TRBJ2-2,CSVLNGKQGITGELFF,TGCAGCGTCCTAAATGGGAAACAGGGAATCACCGGGGAGCTGTTTTTT
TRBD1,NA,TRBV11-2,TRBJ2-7,CASSLGGQGQYF,TGTGCCAGCAGCTTAGGGGGACAGGGACAGTACTTC
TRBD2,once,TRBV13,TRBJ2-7,CASSSTSGGPYEQYF,TGTGCCAGCAGCTCTACTAGCGGGGGGCCCTACGAGCAGTACTTC
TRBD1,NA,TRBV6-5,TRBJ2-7,CASSRDRGLREQYF,TGTGCCAGCAGCCGGGACAGGGGGCTTCGAGAGCAGTACTTC
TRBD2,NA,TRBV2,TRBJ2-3,CASFRASGGSTQVISTDTQYF,TGTGCCAGCTTCAGGGCTAGCGGGGGGTCCACTCAGGTAATAAGCACAGATACGCAGTATTTT
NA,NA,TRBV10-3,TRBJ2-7,CAIIPTRTDYYEQYF,TGTGCCATCATCCCAACGCGGACAGATTACTACGAGCAGTACTTC